In its sample, the clone carrying this T cell receptor beta chain was seen many times. Its antigen is not identified. The data belong to a study of early T cells in non-severe SARS-CoV-2 infection. About the study: Unsorted whole-blood RNA was sequenced in bulk, leaving chains unpaired. General observations from the study: Matching with VDJdb favored anti-spike CD8 responses (missing private and CD4 specificities).

Molecules of cDNA were individually given unique molecular identifiers that were attached to them. TCRdb reprocessed the 5' RACE reads via MiXCR and lists one record per CDR3 protein. The profile shows around 78,000 distinct CDR3 sequences, over 11% of them singletons. Germline assignment: CDR1 MNHEY and CDR2 SVGAGI. This CDR3 contains 21 residues. V dropped 10 bases and J dropped 0; count of bases not matched to a gene: 23. J is TRBJ1-6 and V is TRBV6-5; 8 bases map to TRBD1. Sequencing input: whole blood. The source is an adult who was a healthcare worker with PCR-confirmed SARS-CoV-2 infection or an uninfected control (not recorded which). The CDR3 sequence: CAKPTLGQGPLVDSYNSPLHF. In DNA, the CDR3 is TGTGCCAAACCAACCCTCGGACAGGGTCCCCTCGTGGACTCCTATAATTCACCCCTCCACTTT.